Below, one TCR beta chain is given with its context. Antigen unknown. Here immunoSEQ multiplex PCR was the method, and the copy in TCRdb shows in-frame clones only, minus some. The table lists roughly 190,000 clones, 90% to 95% of them singletons, with less than 4.5% in the top ten. The J segment lost 6 bases and the V segment lost 1 base, leaving 10 bases of the junction unmatched. The germline V gene encodes CDR1 SGHTA and CDR2 FQGNSA. The CDR3 totals 17 residues. This entry is derived from a study of T cell responses to AZD1222 COVID-19 vaccine. Study-wide results and limits: Spike-wide vaccine-associated CD4 TCRs dominated at 160-218 and 743-854. Targets within unmutated variant regions were reportedly found for nearly half of spike-specific TCRs. Among the donors, most were white British and more were female, and clonal diversity was possibly underestimated. The study identified only a handful of AZD1222 recipients as seropositive at baseline.

The rearrangement uses TRBV7-2 and TRBJ2-3, with 10 bases identical to TRBD2. The sequence was collected from an adult who received the MenACWY meningococcal vaccine as a control. Here the sequenced sample was peripheral blood, taken 28 days after the second dose of the MenACWY control vaccine. The CDR3 sequence: CASSLGLELAGADTQYF. DNA of the CDR3: TGTGCCAGCAGCTTAGGGTTAGAGCTAGCGGGAGCGGATACGCAGTATTTT.